This TCR beta chain was documented in a study of naive and memory T cell subsets. The CDR3 is 15 residues long. Trimming removed 3 bases at V and 2 bases at J, with 11 bases between. CDR1 is MNHNS, CDR2 SASEGT, per germline. Study-level findings and limits: Potentially, T cell activation and differentiation skew this RNA-based measurement. More TCRs at tuberculin sites were read as hypersensitivity T cell infiltration.

This clonotype appeared a few times. Its antigen is unknown. Indicated treatment: skin biopsy from PPD injection site in Mantoux-positive individual. A UMI-containing oligonucleotide was joined by 3' ligation to the TCR cDNA template. Individuals with a positive Mantoux test gave biopsies from PPD-injected skin. Amplification of ligated cDNA took four PCR rounds with SP2 and nested alpha and beta constant primers. MiXCR, applied by TCRdb to the UMI-ligation and nested PCR reads, yields one record per CDR3 protein. The sample lists some 21,000 distinct CDR3 sequences, about 6% occurring once. The TCR was taken from an adult in good health. The chain links TRBV6-1 to TRBJ2-1; D gene ambiguous. Sequenced here: skin, sampled from a tuberculin skin test site. CDR3 DNA: TGTGCCAGCAGTGAGGGCGTCGTTGCCTACAATGAGCAGTTCTTC. This gives the protein CASSEGVVAYNEQFF.